This T cell receptor beta chain was sequenced in a study of shared clonotypes between healthy human individuals. General study results and limits: Of the naive CD4 clonotypes, around 4.7% were shared across several donors. Generation of non-shared clonotypes was less probable than generation of clonotypes shared by all four donors.

CD45RA-negative memory and CD45RA+ naive subsets were split from the CD4+ cells. This clone has more than one count but fewer than ten. The antigen remains undetermined. The CDR3 is made up of 16 amino acids. The V segment lost 4 bases and the J segment 6 bases; nucleotides outside the gene matches: 10. CDR1 SGHDN and CDR2 FVKESK come from the germline V gene. Method: immunoSEQ multiplex PCR; TCRdb's copy keeps in-frame clones and lacks some. Found here are some 1,100,000 clones, approximately 78% of them singletons; the top ten hold roughly 0.56%. The V and J genes are TRBV14 and TRBJ2-1, with 9 positions matching TRBD1. The sample taken for sequencing was memory CD4+ T cells from PBMCs. As to subset: CD45RA-negative fraction. This sequence originates from a man younger than 30 in good health. Some clones in this sample may be carry-over from other donors' samples. The CDR3 coding sequence is TGTGCCAGCAGCCTCAACAGGGGGCTGAGGAGCAATGAGCAGTTCTTC. Protein sequence: CASSLNRGLRSNEQFF.